Below, one T cell receptor beta chain is given with its context. The record originates from a study of blood T cell repertoires in COVID-19. Study at large: Sites across the United States, Italy and Spain contributed samples from acute and convalescent COVID-19.

Trimming at V came to 8 bases and at J to 0 bases, leaving 1 base not matched to a gene. CDR1 and CDR2 (germline): MNHEY, SVGAGI. The CDR3 length is 13 residues. Libraries were prepared by immunoSEQ multiplex PCR; TCRdb keeps only in-frame clonotypes and omits some of them. The sample includes some 29,000 clones, approximately 85% of them seen just once. This TCR was sampled from a woman aged 80 or over with COVID-19, enrolled during active disease. This rearrangement joins TRBV6-5 to TRBJ1-2; 9 positions match TRBD1. Specimen: peripheral blood. CDR3 nucleotide sequence: TGTGCCAGCGGGACAGGGACTAACTATGGCTACACCTTC. This codes for CASGTGTNYGYTF.